This TCR beta chain comes out of a study of cytomegalovirus exposure and HLA in healthy donors. Study observations and caveats: Across donors, sequencing depth was assumed by presence/absence analyses to be roughly uniform. Rarity held for most TCR sequences, but there were some public TCRs that occurred in many donors.

Use of 60 Vbeta and 13 Jbeta primers characterized the PCR. Some clones are missing from TCRdb's copy, which holds only in-frame ones; the method was immunoSEQ multiplex PCR. Here the sample spans over 150,000 clones, approximately 77% being singletons. Worth noting for this clone: Its antigen is currently unknown.

Germline-derived CDR1 and CDR2 are SGHRS and YFSETQ. Between the trimmed V and J ends, which lost 0 bases and 0 bases, there was a span of 15 bases. CDR3 length equals 17 residues. The V call is TRBV5-1, the J call TRBJ1-1; unclear D gene. The source is a man aged 50-60 years in good health and CMV-seropositive. Sequenced input: PBMCs. CDR3 region: CASSLAGSSAMNTEAFF. DNA for the CDR3: TGCGCCAGCAGCTTGGCCGGGTCCAGCGCTATGAACACTGAAGCTTTCTTT.